Shown below are 3 T cell receptor beta chains from a single sample sequenced in a study of blood T cell repertoires in COVID-19. TCRdb's copy holds only in-frame clones and misses some; the assay was immunoSEQ multiplex PCR. This sample has over 85,000 clones, with 75% to 90% found just once. Sequenced sample: peripheral blood. These receptors all stem from a woman between 50 and 59 years old with COVID-19, enrolled during active disease.

The J gene is TRBJ2-3, the V gene TRBV14, with D unclear. V was cut by 2 bases and J by 0 bases, with 6 bases left in between. This CDR3 region has 14 residues. The germline V gene encodes CDR1 SGHDN and CDR2 FVKESK. Here the CDR3 DNA reads TGTGCCAGCAGCCAAATTATCAGCACAGATACGCAGTATTTT. It encodes CASSQIISTDTQYF.

This clone appeared once. V gene TRBV14 combines with J gene TRBJ1-1; 8 bases fit TRBD1. The trim removed 4 bases at V and 4 bases at J, leaving 8 bases unmatched. The CDR3 loop spans 15 amino acids. CDR1 SGHDN and CDR2 FVKESK come from the germline V gene. The CDR3 region is CASSRVQGVSTEAFF. The CDR3 nucleotides are TGTGCCAGCAGCCGGGTACAGGGGGTTAGCACTGAAGCTTTCTTT.

The V and J genes are TRBV28 and TRBJ2-3; 7 bases fit TRBD1. The CDR3 runs 12 residues. Germline values: CDR1 MDHEN, CDR2 SYDVKM. Losses at the gene ends were 6 bases for V and 4 bases for J; bases not matched to a gene: 1. The DNA of the CDR3 is TGTGCCAGCAGAACAGGGGCAGATACGCAGTATTTT. Amino acid sequence: CASRTGADTQYF.